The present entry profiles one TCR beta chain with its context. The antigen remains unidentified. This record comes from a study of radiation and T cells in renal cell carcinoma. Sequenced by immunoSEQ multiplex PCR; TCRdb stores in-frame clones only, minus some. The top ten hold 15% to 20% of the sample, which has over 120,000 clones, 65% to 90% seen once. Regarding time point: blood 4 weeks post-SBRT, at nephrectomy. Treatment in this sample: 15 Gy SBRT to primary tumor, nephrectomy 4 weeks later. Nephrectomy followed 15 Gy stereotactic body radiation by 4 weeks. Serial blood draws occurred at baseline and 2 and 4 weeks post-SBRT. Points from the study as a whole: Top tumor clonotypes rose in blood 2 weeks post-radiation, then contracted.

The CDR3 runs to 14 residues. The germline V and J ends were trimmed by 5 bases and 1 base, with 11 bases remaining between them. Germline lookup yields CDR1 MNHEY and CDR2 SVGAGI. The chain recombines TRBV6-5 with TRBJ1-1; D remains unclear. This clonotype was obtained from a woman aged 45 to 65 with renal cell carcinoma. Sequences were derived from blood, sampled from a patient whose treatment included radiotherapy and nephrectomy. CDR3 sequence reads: CASSNRIGNTEAFF. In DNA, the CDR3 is TGTGCCAGCAGTAACCGTATCGGGAACACTGAAGCTTTCTTT.